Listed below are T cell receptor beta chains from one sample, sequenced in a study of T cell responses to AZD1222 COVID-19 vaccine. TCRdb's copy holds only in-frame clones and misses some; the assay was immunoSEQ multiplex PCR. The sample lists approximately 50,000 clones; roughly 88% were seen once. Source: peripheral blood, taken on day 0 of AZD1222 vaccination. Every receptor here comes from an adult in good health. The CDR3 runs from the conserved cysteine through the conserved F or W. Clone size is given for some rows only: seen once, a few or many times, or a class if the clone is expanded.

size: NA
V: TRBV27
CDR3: CASSTGGLGSPLHF

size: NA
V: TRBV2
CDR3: CASSRGDRGPEAFF

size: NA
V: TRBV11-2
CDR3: CASRRLGRYNEQFF

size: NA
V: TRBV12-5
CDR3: CASGLARGNTEAFF

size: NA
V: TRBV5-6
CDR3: CASSLLGGVAFF

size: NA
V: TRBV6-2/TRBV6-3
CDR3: CASSFTQGFGQPQHF

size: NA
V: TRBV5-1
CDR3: CASSGVNSGANVLTF

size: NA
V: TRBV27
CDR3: CASSRFPVNNEQFF

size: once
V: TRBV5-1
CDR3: CASSLEAGPSTDTQYF

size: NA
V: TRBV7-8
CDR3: CASSPALGEQPQHF

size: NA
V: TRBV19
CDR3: CASRQPQHF

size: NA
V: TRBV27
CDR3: CASSFQAGLGGGYYYNEQFF

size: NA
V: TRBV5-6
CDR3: CASSFLGQGDEKLFF

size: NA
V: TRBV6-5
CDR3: CATAGTGTHEQYF

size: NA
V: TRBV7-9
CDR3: CASSLVSGPGEQFF

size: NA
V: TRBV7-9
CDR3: CASSPAGTGKGYTF

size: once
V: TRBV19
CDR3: CASRRTGTPHEAFF

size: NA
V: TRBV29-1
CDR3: CSVEGSYEQYF

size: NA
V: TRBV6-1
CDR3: CASSAQPGRSNQPQHF

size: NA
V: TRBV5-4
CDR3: CASSFGPEQYF

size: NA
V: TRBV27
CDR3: CASKGEGGGFF

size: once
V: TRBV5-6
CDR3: CAAGRASGANVLTF

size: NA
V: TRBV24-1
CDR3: CATSDSATLGDTQYF

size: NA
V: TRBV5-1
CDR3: CASSFQGFNGNTEAFF

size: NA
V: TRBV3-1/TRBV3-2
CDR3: CASSQQGASAYNEQFF

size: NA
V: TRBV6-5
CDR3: CASSRNDGVDTQYF

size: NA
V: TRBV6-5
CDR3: CASSSTFATNEKLFF

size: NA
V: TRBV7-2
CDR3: CASSLDFRGGDTQETQYF

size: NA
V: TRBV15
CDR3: CATSREGGGVKTQYF

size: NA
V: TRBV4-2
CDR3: CASSQEAGAASKLFF

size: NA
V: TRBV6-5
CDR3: CASSLPGEDTEAFF

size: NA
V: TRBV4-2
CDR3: CASSQPGQGSGELFF

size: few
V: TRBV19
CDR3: CASSRVLQGRTEAFF

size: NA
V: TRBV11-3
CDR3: CASSDRDRVFTEAFF

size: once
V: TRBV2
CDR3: CASTERHTDTQYF

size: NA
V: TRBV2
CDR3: CASRRTSGNQETQYF

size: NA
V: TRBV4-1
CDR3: CASSQRQGETGELFF

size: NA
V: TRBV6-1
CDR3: CASSEDKEGTGRNEQYF

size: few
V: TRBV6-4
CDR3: CASSDSTSGRIRPYEQYF